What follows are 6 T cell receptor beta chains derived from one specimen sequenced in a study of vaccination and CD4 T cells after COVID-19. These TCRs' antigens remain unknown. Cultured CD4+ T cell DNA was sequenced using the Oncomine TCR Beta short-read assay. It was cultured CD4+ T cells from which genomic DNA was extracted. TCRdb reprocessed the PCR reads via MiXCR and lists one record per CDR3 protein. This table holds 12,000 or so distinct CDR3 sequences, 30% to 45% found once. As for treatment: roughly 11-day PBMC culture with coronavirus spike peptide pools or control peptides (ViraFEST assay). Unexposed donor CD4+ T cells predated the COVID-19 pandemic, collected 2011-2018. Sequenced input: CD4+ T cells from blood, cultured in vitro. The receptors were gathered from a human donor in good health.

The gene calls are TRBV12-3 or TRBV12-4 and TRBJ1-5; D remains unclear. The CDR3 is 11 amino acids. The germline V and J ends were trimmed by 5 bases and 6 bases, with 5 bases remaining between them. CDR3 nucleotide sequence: TGTGCCAGCAGTACCAGTCAGCCCCAGCATTTT. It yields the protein CASSTSQPQHF.

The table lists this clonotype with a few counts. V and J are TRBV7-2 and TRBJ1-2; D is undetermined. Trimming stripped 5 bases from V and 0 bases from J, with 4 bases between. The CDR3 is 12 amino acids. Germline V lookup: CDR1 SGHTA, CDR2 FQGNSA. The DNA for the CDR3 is TGTGCCAGCAGCCCAGCTAACTATGGCTACACCTTC. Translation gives CASSPANYGYTF.

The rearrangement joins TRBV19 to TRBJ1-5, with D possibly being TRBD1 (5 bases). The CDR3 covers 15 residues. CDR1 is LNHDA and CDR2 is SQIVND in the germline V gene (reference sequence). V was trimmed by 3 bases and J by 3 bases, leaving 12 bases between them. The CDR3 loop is CASSIGARVNQPQHF. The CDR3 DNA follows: TGTGCCAGTAGTATCGGGGCGCGGGTCAATCAGCCCCAGCATTTT. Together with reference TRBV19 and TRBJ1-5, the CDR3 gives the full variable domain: DGGITQSPKYLFRKEGQNVTLSCEQNLNHDAMYWYRQDPGQGLRLIYYSQIVNDFQKGDIAEGYSVSREKKESFPLTVTSAQKNPTAFYLCASSIGARVNQPQHFGDGTRLSIL.

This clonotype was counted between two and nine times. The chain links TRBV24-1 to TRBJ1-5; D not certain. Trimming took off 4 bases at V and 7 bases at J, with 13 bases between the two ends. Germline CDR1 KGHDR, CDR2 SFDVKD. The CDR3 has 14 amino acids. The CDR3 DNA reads TGTGCCACCAGTGAAAACAGAGTTGGGCAGCCCCAGCATTTT. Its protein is CATSENRVGQPQHF.

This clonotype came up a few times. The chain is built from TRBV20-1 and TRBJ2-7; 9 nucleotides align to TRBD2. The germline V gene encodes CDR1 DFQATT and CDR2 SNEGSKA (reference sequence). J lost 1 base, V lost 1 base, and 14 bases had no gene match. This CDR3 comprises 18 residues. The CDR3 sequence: CSARGKNVGTSRSYEQYF. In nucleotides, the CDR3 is TGCAGTGCTAGAGGTAAGAACGTCGGGACTAGCAGATCCTACGAGCAGTACTTC.

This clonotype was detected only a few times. In nucleotides, the CDR3 is TGCAGTGCTAGCCACTGGGGACAGGGGGTTACTGAAGCTTTCTTT. It specifies CSASHWGQGVTEAFF. The chain employs TRBV20-1 and TRBJ1-1, with 11 bases fitting TRBD1. Trimming at V came to 3 bases and at J to 5 bases, leaving 8 bases not matched to a gene. Germline values: CDR1 DFQATT, CDR2 SNEGSKA (reference sequence). The CDR3 length is 15 residues.